This is a list of T cell receptor beta chains from one sample in a study of beta chain features in type 1 diabetes. The table came from immunoSEQ multiplex PCR; TCRdb's copy has only in-frame clones and leaves some out. The repertoire includes under 450,000 clones, less than 15% of them detected once, and about 0.018% sits in the top ten. Input material: naive CD4+ T cells from blood. The receptor source for this set is a woman in her late teens or twenties in good health. The CDR3 runs from the conserved cysteine through the conserved F or W. Each record gives: D gene, V gene, clone size, J gene, CDR3 DNA, CDR3 protein. D genes are given only for firm matches. Clone size is not always given. Where it is, it says once, few, many or a class for expanded clones.

d_call: .; v_call: TRBV19; clone_size: few; j_call: TRBJ2-1; cdr3_nt: TGTGCCAGTAGGCCTGCCCCGGCCGTTGGGGGGTCCTACAATGAGCAGTTCTTC; cdr3_aa: CASRPAPAVGGSYNEQFF
d_call: TRBD2; v_call: TRBV30; clone_size: .; j_call: TRBJ2-1; cdr3_nt: TGTGCCTGGAAACGGGGACTAGCAGTTAGGGAGCAGTTCTTC; cdr3_aa: CAWKRGLAVREQFF
d_call: TRBD1; v_call: TRBV5-1; clone_size: .; j_call: TRBJ2-3; cdr3_nt: TGCGCCAGCAGCCAGGACAGGGGAACAGATACGCAGTATTTT; cdr3_aa: CASSQDRGTDTQYF
d_call: .; v_call: TRBV30; clone_size: few; j_call: TRBJ1-2; cdr3_nt: TGTGCCTGGTCCTTTACAGCTAACTATGGCTACACCTTC; cdr3_aa: CAWSFTANYGYTF
d_call: TRBD1; v_call: TRBV18; clone_size: few; j_call: TRBJ2-1; cdr3_nt: TGTGCCAGCTCACCACGGACAGGGGAGGATGAGCAGTTCTTC; cdr3_aa: CASSPRTGEDEQFF
d_call: TRBD2; v_call: TRBV30; clone_size: .; j_call: TRBJ2-3; cdr3_nt: TGTGCCTGGAGGGTTAGCGGGAGCACAGATACGCAGTATTTT; cdr3_aa: CAWRVSGSTDTQYF
d_call: TRBD2; v_call: TRBV5-6; clone_size: few; j_call: TRBJ2-5; cdr3_nt: TGTGCCAGCAGCTTTCCTGGCGGGGGGTACCAAGAGACCCAGTACTTC; cdr3_aa: CASSFPGGGYQETQYF
d_call: .; v_call: TRBV6-5; clone_size: few; j_call: TRBJ2-1; cdr3_nt: TGTGCCAGCAGTTACTCAACTGAAGCCTACAATGAGCAGTTCTTC; cdr3_aa: CASSYSTEAYNEQFF
d_call: .; v_call: TRBV29-1; clone_size: few; j_call: TRBJ1-2; cdr3_nt: TGCAGCGTTCATTATGCCAGTCGATCGTATGGCTACACCTTC; cdr3_aa: CSVHYASRSYGYTF
d_call: TRBD1; v_call: TRBV25-1; clone_size: .; j_call: TRBJ2-3; cdr3_nt: TGTGCCAGGAAGGGACAGGGGTTT; cdr3_aa: CARKGQGF
d_call: .; v_call: TRBV30; clone_size: few; j_call: TRBJ2-4; cdr3_nt: TGTGCCTGGAGGGGGGCGGGAGTAGCCAAAAACATTCAGTACTTC; cdr3_aa: CAWRGAGVAKNIQYF
d_call: .; v_call: TRBV30; clone_size: .; j_call: TRBJ1-2; cdr3_nt: TGTGCCTGGGGCCTTAACTATGGCTACACCTTC; cdr3_aa: CAWGLNYGYTF
d_call: .; v_call: TRBV5-6; clone_size: .; j_call: TRBJ1-2; cdr3_nt: TGTGCCAGCAGCTTGGGCACAAATAACTATGGCTACACCTTC; cdr3_aa: CASSLGTNNYGYTF
d_call: .; v_call: TRBV29-1; clone_size: few; j_call: TRBJ2-6; cdr3_nt: TGCAGCGTTCAAGAACAACAGGGTGCCCCCCTCTCTGGGGCCAACGTCCTGACTTTC; cdr3_aa: CSVQEQQGAPLSGANVLTF
d_call: .; v_call: TRBV5-6; clone_size: few; j_call: TRBJ2-5; cdr3_nt: TGTGCCAGCAGCTTGCGGTCGGCTAGCCTGGCTGAGACCCAGTACTTC; cdr3_aa: CASSLRSASLAETQYF
d_call: .; v_call: TRBV13; clone_size: .; j_call: TRBJ1-3; cdr3_nt: TGTGCCAGTATTGACACCGCCTCTGGAAACACCATATATTTT; cdr3_aa: CASIDTASGNTIYF
d_call: TRBD2; v_call: TRBV15; clone_size: .; j_call: TRBJ2-1; cdr3_nt: TGTGCCACCAGCAGAGTAGCGGGAGGCCCCGGTAGAGAGCAGTTCTTC; cdr3_aa: CATSRVAGGPGREQFF
d_call: .; v_call: TRBV6-5; clone_size: .; j_call: TRBJ2-7; cdr3_nt: TGTGCCAGCAGTTACTCGAGCCGGAGCTCCTACGAGCAGTACTTC; cdr3_aa: CASSYSSRSSYEQYF
d_call: TRBD2; v_call: TRBV7-3; clone_size: .; j_call: TRBJ2-2; cdr3_nt: TGTGCCAGCAGCTCCTTAGCGGGAGGCCCCACCGGGGAGCTGTTTTTT; cdr3_aa: CASSSLAGGPTGELFF
d_call: TRBD2; v_call: TRBV7-2; clone_size: .; j_call: TRBJ2-1; cdr3_nt: TGTGCCAGCAGCCCGGGACTAGCGGGAGGGCAAAGAGAGCAGTTCTTC; cdr3_aa: CASSPGLAGGQREQFF
d_call: .; v_call: TRBV6-5; clone_size: .; j_call: TRBJ1-4; cdr3_nt: TGTGCCAGCGGCCCTAGGAGGAGTAGTGAAAAACTGTTTTTT; cdr3_aa: CASGPRRSSEKLFF
d_call: .; v_call: TRBV29-1; clone_size: few; j_call: TRBJ2-2; cdr3_nt: TGCAGCGTAACAGGGTCGAGCACCGGGGAGCTGTTTTTT; cdr3_aa: CSVTGSSTGELFF
d_call: TRBD2; v_call: TRBV5-8; clone_size: .; j_call: TRBJ2-5; cdr3_nt: TGTGCCAGCAGCTTCCTTTTGCGGGAGGAGGAGACCCAGTACTTC; cdr3_aa: CASSFLLREEETQYF
d_call: TRBD1; v_call: TRBV6-5; clone_size: few; j_call: TRBJ2-7; cdr3_nt: TGTGCCAGCGGTCCCCGGGGACAGATCCACGAGCAGTACTTC; cdr3_aa: CASGPRGQIHEQYF
d_call: TRBD1; v_call: TRBV6-5; clone_size: few; j_call: TRBJ2-1; cdr3_nt: TGTGCCAGCAGTTACAGCCGACAGGGTGCCGAGCAGTTCTTC; cdr3_aa: CASSYSRQGAEQFF
d_call: TRBD2; v_call: TRBV11-2; clone_size: .; j_call: TRBJ2-7; cdr3_nt: TGTGCCAGCAGCTTAACTAGCGGTTACGACTACGAGCAGTACTTC; cdr3_aa: CASSLTSGYDYEQYF
d_call: TRBD2; v_call: TRBV5-4; clone_size: .; j_call: TRBJ2-5; cdr3_nt: TGTGCCAGCAGCTCGATAGCGGGAGGGGAAGAGACCCAGTACTTC; cdr3_aa: CASSSIAGGEETQYF
d_call: .; v_call: TRBV7-2; clone_size: .; j_call: TRBJ2-1; cdr3_nt: TGTGCCAGCAGCTTTCGGGGGAACTCCTACAATGAGCAGTTCTTC; cdr3_aa: CASSFRGNSYNEQFF
d_call: .; v_call: TRBV7-2; clone_size: .; j_call: TRBJ2-7; cdr3_nt: TGTGCCAGCAGCTTAGAGCGGATACCCTACGAGCAGTACTTC; cdr3_aa: CASSLERIPYEQYF
d_call: .; v_call: TRBV5-1; clone_size: few; j_call: TRBJ2-7; cdr3_nt: TGCGCCAGCAGCTTTCCGGGAGACGCCCACGAGCAGTACTTC; cdr3_aa: CASSFPGDAHEQYF
d_call: .; v_call: TRBV4-1; clone_size: few; j_call: TRBJ2-7; cdr3_nt: TGCGCCAGCAGCCAAGTGAGTCCCCCTCGGCGGACACCCTACGAGCAGTACTTC; cdr3_aa: CASSQVSPPRRTPYEQYF